This is a list of T cell receptor beta chains from one sample in a study of cytomegalovirus exposure and HLA in healthy donors. Repertoires were generated with immunoSEQ multiplex PCR, while TCRdb's copy carries only in-frame clones and drops some. The profile shows 150,000 to 200,000 clones, roughly 87% of them singletons. Sequences were obtained from PBMCs. These receptors were obtained from a girl under three years old in good health and CMV-seronegative. Each CDR3 is given with its conserved first and last residue. A D gene is named only where the DNA matches it firmly. A clone size is listed for some rows: how often the clone was seen (once, few, many), or a class if it is expanded.

>TRBD1|TRBV2|TRBJ2-7|.
CASNRDSQLSYEQYF
TGTGCCAGCAACCGGGACAGCCAACTATCCTACGAGCAGTACTTC
>TRBD1|TRBV4-2|TRBJ2-5|.
CASSLLPDRVQETQYF
TGTGCCAGCAGCCTCCTGCCGGACAGGGTCCAAGAGACCCAGTACTTC
>.|TRBV7-9|TRBJ1-5|.
CASSLWQGGTDSNQPQHF
TGTGCCAGCAGCTTATGGCAGGGTGGTACCGATAGCAATCAGCCCCAGCATTTT
>TRBD2|TRBV4-1|TRBJ2-2|.
CASSSPSGGRTGELFF
TGCGCCAGCAGCTCCCCTAGCGGGGGGAGGACCGGGGAGCTGTTTTTT
>.|TRBV10-3|TRBJ1-4|.
CATSTATNEKLFF
TGTGCCACGTCGACAGCAACTAATGAAAAACTGTTTTTT
>TRBD1|TRBV5-1|TRBJ1-3|.
CASSPMGQDSGNTIYF
TGCGCCAGCAGCCCCATGGGACAGGACTCTGGAAACACCATATATTTT
>.|TRBV15|TRBJ1-5|.
CATSRDSGGNQPQHF
TGTGCCACCAGCAGAGATAGTGGGGGGAATCAGCCCCAGCATTTT
>.|TRBV5-1|TRBJ2-7|.
CASSFSGGYEQYF
TGCGCCAGCAGCTTCTCGGGCGGGTACGAGCAGTACTTC
>.|TRBV27|TRBJ2-7|.
CASSFSGLNSYEQYF
TGTGCCAGCAGTTTCTCGGGACTTAACTCCTACGAGCAGTACTTC
>.|TRBV6-1|TRBJ1-2|.
CASSVLQEAYGYTF
TGTGCCAGCAGTGTTCTCCAGGAAGCCTATGGCTACACCTTC
>TRBD1|TRBV6-5|TRBJ1-2|.
CASSKGALGYGYTF
TGTGCCAGCAGTAAGGGGGCGCTTGGGTATGGCTACACCTTC
>.|TRBV5-6|TRBJ2-5|.
CASSLERVTFGETQYF
TGTGCCAGCAGCTTGGAACGGGTTACGTTCGGGGAGACCCAGTACTTC
>TRBD1|TRBV9|TRBJ2-7|few
CASSSGTGGIYEQYF
TGTGCCAGCAGTTCCGGGACAGGGGGCATCTACGAGCAGTACTTC
>TRBD2|TRBV13|TRBJ2-5|.
CASSLEGLAETQYF
TGTGCCAGCAGCTTAGAAGGACTAGCGGAGACCCAGTACTTC
>.|TRBV4-1|TRBJ2-7|.
CASSQVDISYEQYF
TGCGCCAGCAGCCAAGTTGACATTTCCTACGAGCAGTACTTC
>.|TRBV5-1|TRBJ1-1|.
CASSLGPGGGGMNTEAFF
TGCGCCAGCAGCTTGGGTCCGGGGGGAGGAGGCATGAACACTGAAGCTTTCTTT
>.|TRBV5-5|TRBJ1-2|.
CASSPDPGHYTF
TGTGCCAGCAGCCCGGACCCGGGACACTACACCTTC
>.|TRBV5-6|TRBJ2-7|.
CASSFGALPYEQYF
TGTGCCAGCAGCTTCGGTGCACTACCATACGAGCAGTACTTC
>TRBD1|TRBV5-1|TRBJ2-7|few
CASRGVGQGQYF
TGCGCCAGCAGGGGTGTCGGACAGGGGCAGTACTTC
>.|TRBV5-6|TRBJ2-3|.
CASSLTLTDTQYF
TGTGCCAGCAGCTTGACTCTCACAGATACGCAGTATTTT
>.|TRBV6-5|TRBJ2-7|.
CASSYSEFYEQYF
TGTGCCAGCAGTTACTCGGAGTTTTACGAGCAGTACTTC
>.|TRBV9|TRBJ2-3|.
CASSVGPSRTDTQYF
TGTGCCAGCAGCGTAGGGCCGTCTCGCACAGATACGCAGTATTTT
>TRBD1|TRBV5-8|TRBJ1-3|few
CASSPGTGAGNTIYF
TGTGCCAGCAGCCCCGGGACAGGGGCTGGAAACACCATATATTTT
>TRBD2|TRBV11-1|TRBJ2-3|.
CASSFGGREDTQYF
TGTGCCAGCAGCTTCGGCGGGAGAGAAGATACGCAGTATTTT
>.|TRBV9|TRBJ2-1|.
CASSPRGNYNEQFF
TGTGCCAGCAGCCCCCGCGGGAATTACAATGAGCAGTTCTTC
>.|TRBV6-5|TRBJ2-3|.
CAIRSLRTDTQYF
TGTGCCATCCGTAGCCTGCGCACAGATACGCAGTATTTT
>TRBD1|TRBV9|TRBJ1-1|.
CASSVVDRGHTEAFF
TGTGCCAGCAGCGTAGTGGACAGGGGGCACACTGAAGCTTTCTTT
>TRBD2|TRBV10-3|TRBJ2-1|.
CATTSGAHNEQFF
TGTGCCACCACTAGCGGGGCACACAATGAGCAGTTCTTC
>.|TRBV5-4|TRBJ1-6|.
CASSWDGQSSYNSPLHF
TGTGCCAGCAGCTGGGACGGACAGAGCTCCTATAATTCACCCCTCCACTTT
>.|TRBV10-2|TRBJ2-5|.
CASSPQGNQETQYF
TGCGCCAGCAGCCCCCAGGGGAACCAAGAGACCCAGTACTTC
>TRBD1|TRBV2|TRBJ2-5|.
CASGSDRVTETQYF
TGTGCCAGTGGGTCGGACAGGGTGACGGAGACCCAGTACTTC
>.|TRBV5-1|TRBJ1-1|.
CASSLGAENTEAFF
TGCGCCAGCAGCTTGGGGGCAGAGAACACTGAAGCTTTCTTT
>.|TRBV5-1|TRBJ1-1|.
CASSLLPGQKNTEAFF
TGCGCCAGCAGCTTGTTGCCTGGACAGAAGAACACTGAAGCTTTCTTT
>.|TRBV5-1|TRBJ2-5|.
CASSLVGLTETQYF
TGCGCCAGCAGCTTGGTAGGACTAACAGAGACCCAGTACTTC
>TRBD2|TRBV9|TRBJ2-1|.
CASSVNGLVQYNEQFF
TGTGCCAGCAGCGTCAACGGACTAGTTCAATACAATGAGCAGTTCTTC
>TRBD2|TRBV5-6|TRBJ2-2|few
CASSLGAGGPFGELFF
TGTGCCAGCAGCTTGGGGGCGGGGGGGCCGTTCGGGGAGCTGTTTTTT
>.|TRBV29-1|TRBJ2-3|.
CSVETVASYPPDTQYF
TGCAGCGTCGAAACTGTAGCTAGTTACCCGCCAGATACGCAGTATTTT
>.|TRBV7-7|TRBJ2-1|.
CASSLKLVSDEQFF
TGTGCCAGCAGCTTAAAACTAGTCAGCGATGAGCAGTTCTTC
>.|TRBV25-1|TRBJ2-1|.
CASSESRRGVGNEQFF
TGTGCCAGCAGTGAAAGTCGGCGGGGCGTCGGCAATGAGCAGTTCTTC
>.|TRBV6-1|TRBJ1-1|few
CASSPDKNTEAFF
TGTGCCAGCAGCCCGGACAAGAACACTGAAGCTTTCTTT
>.|TRBV2|TRBJ2-7|.
CASSVFSGENEQYF
TGTGCCAGCAGTGTCTTCTCAGGGGAGAACGAGCAGTACTTC
>.|TRBV6-5|TRBJ2-1|.
CASSYLTGLGNEQFF
TGTGCCAGCAGTTACTTGACTGGTTTGGGCAATGAGCAGTTCTTC
>.|TRBV7-2|TRBJ2-2|.
CASSLALGGVGELFF
TGTGCCAGCAGCTTAGCGCTAGGGGGGGTCGGGGAGCTGTTTTTT
>.|TRBV5-3|TRBJ1-1|.
CARSLVSAEGPGAFF
TGTGCCAGAAGCTTGGTTTCGGCGGAGGGACCGGGGGCTTTCTTT
>TRBD1|TRBV5-4|TRBJ1-2|.
CASSKYGTGVYGYTF
TGTGCCAGCAGCAAATACGGGACAGGGGTCTATGGCTACACCTTC
>TRBD2|TRBV18|TRBJ2-7|.
CASSPEVAGGYEQYF
TGTGCCAGCTCACCAGAGGTAGCGGGAGGCTACGAGCAGTACTTC
>TRBD2|TRBV11-2|TRBJ2-7|.
CASSADLAGGLYEQYF
TGTGCCAGCAGCGCAGATCTAGCGGGAGGCCTCTACGAGCAGTACTTC
>TRBD1|TRBV7-9|TRBJ1-1|.
CASSVSSGTEAFF
TGTGCCAGCAGCGTGTCGTCAGGGACAGAGGCTTTCTTT
>TRBD1|TRBV10-3|TRBJ2-3|.
CAISRTGKGTDTQYF
TGTGCCATCAGTCGGACAGGGAAAGGTACAGATACGCAGTATTTT
>TRBD2|TRBV11-2|TRBJ2-5|once
CASSPAWGTRSAETQYF
TGTGCCAGCAGCCCAGCCTGGGGGACTAGAAGTGCAGAGACCCAGTACTTC
>.|TRBV29-1|TRBJ2-5|.
CSVGGRVSPETQYF
TGCAGCGTTGGGGGCAGGGTCTCTCCAGAGACCCAGTACTTC
>.|TRBV9|TRBJ2-3|once
CASSRSGYTDTQYF
TGTGCCAGCAGTAGGAGCGGCTACACAGATACGCAGTATTTT
>TRBD2|TRBV7-4|TRBJ2-1|.
CASSTRTSGSGDEQFF
TGTGCCAGCAGCACCCGGACTAGCGGGAGTGGGGATGAGCAGTTCTTC
>TRBD1|TRBV5-6|TRBJ1-5|.
CASSPQGQPQHF
TGTGCCAGCAGCCCACAGGGGCAGCCCCAGCATTTT
>.|TRBV5-1|TRBJ1-1|.
CASSLQGRTEAFF
TGCGCCAGCAGCTTGCAGGGGCGGACTGAAGCTTTCTTT